These 20 T cell receptor beta chains originate from one sample sequenced in a study of lymphopenia after photon versus proton radiotherapy. Produced via immunoSEQ multiplex PCR; TCRdb's table is partial and in-frame only. The table has around 160,000 clones, around nine tenths seen once. This sample comprised peripheral blood, obtained from a patient treated with photon-based radiotherapy. These receptors were obtained from a man aged 45-60 years with gastric cancer.

The chain recombines TRBV7-2 with TRBJ2-1, with 10 bases lining up with TRBD2. The ends lost 5 bases at V and 13 bases at J; junction bases unmatched: 8. The CDR3 spans 13 residues. CDR1 is SGHTA and CDR2 is FQGNSA in the germline V gene. The CDR3 nucleotides read TGTGCCAGCAGCCCTAGCGGGAGCCGCGGACAGTTCTTC. This sequence encodes CASSPSGSRGQFF.

This sequence joins TRBV7-2 and TRBJ1-3; D ambiguous. Germline CDR1 and CDR2: SGHTA and FQGNSA. The V end lost 5 bases, the J end lost 1 base, and 9 bases lay between the germline ends. The CDR3 spans 14 residues. The DNA for the CDR3 is TGTGCCAGCAGCCCCCCGGGATCTGGAAACACCATATATTTT. Its translation: CASSPPGSGNTIYF.

The rearrangement links TRBV11-3 to TRBJ2-7; perhaps D is TRBD1 or TRBD2 (5 bases each). Looked up from germline, CDR1 is SGHNT and CDR2 is YENEEA. CDR3 length: 13 amino acids. Deletions cut 5 bases from V and 7 bases from J, with 15 bases between. This CDR3 is CASSQGWGLEQYF. The CDR3 bases are TGTGCCAGCAGCCAAGGGTGGGGGTTGGAGCAGTACTTC. Using reference TRBV11-3 and TRBJ2-7 for the parts outside the CDR3, the full variable domain is EAGVVQSPRYKIIEKKQPVAFWCNPISGHNTLYWYLQNLGQGPELLIRYENEEAVDDSQLPKDRFSAERLKGVDSTLKIQPAELGDSAVYLCASSQGWGLEQYFGPGTRLTVT.

The genes are TRBV25-1 and TRBJ2-7, with D unresolved. V dropped 4 bases and J dropped 0 bases, with 7 bases sitting between them. The CDR3 runs 13 residues. Germline values: CDR1 MGHDK, CDR2 SYGVNS. The CDR3: CASSVDSSYEQYF. In nucleotides, the CDR3 is TGTGCCAGCAGTGTGGATAGCTCCTACGAGCAGTACTTC.

This chain links TRBV5-1 with TRBJ2-7; 8 bases line up with TRBD1. Germline-derived CDR1 and CDR2 are SGHRS and YFSETQ. CDR3 length: 18 amino acids. Trimming cost V 1 base and J 4 bases; bases outside gene matches: 16. The CDR3 bases are TGCGCCAGCAGCTTGAGGGTGACAGGGGAGGCCGACTGGTACGAGCAGTACTTC. Residues: CASSLRVTGEADWYEQYF.

CDR3 bases: TGTGCCAGCAGCTTGGGATCAGGGGGCGGTCAGCCCCAGCATTTT. This encodes CASSLGSGGGQPQHF. The chain employs TRBV5-8 and TRBJ1-5; 8 positions agree with TRBD1. From germline, CDR1 is SGHTS and CDR2 YDEGEE. V gave up 0 bases and J gave up 6 bases; unmatched junction bases: 5. The CDR3 is 15 amino acids.

The chain's CDR3 is CASSSGGGGSYEQYF. DNA of the CDR3: TGTGCCAGCAGTTCCGGGGGGGGTGGCTCCTACGAGCAGTACTTC. The gene calls are TRBV28 and TRBJ2-7, with TRBD2 matching 8 bases. Germline values: CDR1 MDHEN, CDR2 SYDVKM. The CDR3 consists of 15 residues. Trimming at V came to 4 bases and at J to 0 bases, leaving 5 bases not matched to a gene.

V is TRBV5-4 and J is TRBJ1-1; a possible D gene is TRBD1 (6 bases). The CDR3 runs to 14 residues. The V and J ends lost 5 bases and 4 bases respectively, with 15 bases between them. In germline, CDR1 is SGHNT, CDR2 YYREEE (reference sequence). CDR3 nucleotides: TGTGCCAGCAGGAGGGACACTCAGAGCACTGAAGCTTTCTTT. It translates to CASRRDTQSTEAFF. Drawing the rest from reference TRBV5-4 and TRBJ1-1, the complete variable domain is ETGVTQSPTHLIKTRGQQVTLRCSSQSGHNTVSWYQQALGQGPQFIFQYYREEENGRGNFPPRFSGLQFPNYSSELNVNALELDDSALYLCASRRDTQSTEAFFGQGTRLTVV.

This clone was seen once. This chain joins TRBV5-4 and TRBJ2-7; 13 nucleotides align to TRBD2. Germline V gene data show CDR1 as SGHNT and CDR2 as YYREEE (reference sequence). The CDR3 extends over 16 amino acids. With 4 bases clipped from V and 2 bases from J, the junction kept 6 bases outside the gene matches. The CDR3 reads CASSQGLAGITYEQYF. CDR3 in DNA: TGTGCCAGCAGCCAGGGACTAGCGGGGATTACCTACGAGCAGTACTTC.

The genes are TRBV21-1 and TRBJ1-5. TRBV21-1 is an annotated pseudogene. The CDR3 length is 16 residues. The CDR3 DNA follows: TGTGCCAAGCACCGGGACAGCGGGAATAGCAATCAGCCCCAGCATTTT. This gives the protein CAKHRDSGNSNQPQHF.

This clone was detected only a few times. The chain recombines TRBV19 with TRBJ2-7; a weak D match, TRBD2 (6 bases). V was cut by 2 bases and J by 0 bases, with 8 bases left in between. The germline V gene has CDR1 LNHDA and CDR2 SQIVND (reference sequence). The CDR3 has 14 residues. In DNA, the CDR3 is TGTGCCAGTAGTATAAGGCGGGACTCCTACGAGCAGTACTTC. Protein: CASSIRRDSYEQYF.

The rearrangement joins TRBV21-1 to TRBJ1-1. TRBV21-1 is designated a pseudogene. This CDR3 is built from 13 residues. The CDR3 DNA is TGTGCCAGCCATCCTTCTAAGAACACTGAAGCTTTCTTT. Protein product: CASHPSKNTEAFF.

For this clone: Other DNA sequences in the same sample also yield this CDR3. The rearrangement uses TRBV7-2 and TRBJ2-7, with TRBD1 as a possible D gene (5 bases). The V gene lost 3 bases and the J gene lost 4 bases, with 13 bases spanning the gap. Looked up from germline, CDR1 is SGHTA and CDR2 is FQGNSA. The CDR3 runs to 14 residues. The CDR3 loop reads CASSLTFQGYEQYF. The CDR3 nucleotides are TGTGCCAGCAGCTTGACGTTCCAGGGATACGAGCAGTACTTC.

This chain joins TRBV7-2 and TRBJ2-7, with 10 bases lining up with TRBD1. The CDR3 length is 16 residues. Trimming at V came to 6 bases and at J to 1 base, leaving 9 bases not matched to a gene. CDR1 is SGHTA and CDR2 is FQGNSA in the germline V gene. As DNA, the CDR3 is TGTGCCAGCAGTTCTTCCGGGACAGGGGTTTCCTACGAGCAGTACTTC. Translated, it gives CASSSSGTGVSYEQYF.

CDR3 sequence (DNA): TGTGCCAGCAGCCAAGAATCGGGCAGGGGTGACTATGGCTACACCTTC. Translation: CASSQESGRGDYGYTF. The chain is built from TRBV14 and TRBJ1-2, with D perhaps TRBD1 (6 bases). V shed 0 bases and J shed 3 bases, with 14 bases lying between them. The CDR3 is 16 amino acids. Germline lookup yields CDR1 SGHDN and CDR2 FVKESK.

This clone showed up just a few times. The chain carries TRBV18 and TRBJ2-7, with 7 bases lining up with TRBD1. CDR1 and CDR2 from the germline V gene are KGHSH and LQKENI. The V and J ends lost 3 bases and 5 bases, in that order; junction bases with no gene match: 7. This CDR3 spans 14 amino acids. This CDR3 is CASSPRQGSNEQYF. CDR3 in DNA: TGTGCCAGCTCACCGAGACAGGGTAGCAACGAGCAGTACTTC.

The chain combines TRBV4-3 with TRBJ2-5; D may be TRBD2 (6 bases). This CDR3 region has 15 residues. V was trimmed by 1 base and J by 4 bases, leaving 13 bases between them. The germline V gene has CDR1 LGHNA and CDR2 YSLEER. CDR3 residues: CASSQGSSVRETQYF. In DNA, the CDR3 is TGCGCCAGCAGCCAAGGGTCTAGCGTTCGAGAGACCCAGTACTTC.

The chain carries TRBV18 and TRBJ1-4; tentatively, D is TRBD1 (5 bases). Germline V lookup: CDR1 KGHSH, CDR2 LQKENI. This CDR3 region has 16 residues. V gave up 3 bases and J gave up 7 bases, with 18 bases separating them. The CDR3 sequence is CASSPGTRVGGEKLFF. DNA of the CDR3: TGTGCCAGCTCACCCGGGACCAGGGTGGGAGGTGAAAAACTGTTTTTT. The entire variable domain, with the rest obtained from reference TRBV18 and TRBJ1-4, is as follows: NAGVMQNPRHLVRRRGQEARLRCSPMKGHSHVYWYRQLPEEGLKFMVYLQKENIIDESGMPKERFSAEFPKEGPSILRIQQVVRGDSAAYFCASSPGTRVGGEKLFFGSGTQLSVL.

In its sample, this clone was seen once. The chain joins TRBV5-1 to TRBJ1-1; possible D gene TRBD1, 6 bases. V dropped 0 bases and J dropped 0 bases, with 9 bases sitting between them. Looked up from germline, CDR1 is SGHRS and CDR2 is YFSETQ. The CDR3 spans 15 residues. CDR3 region: CASSLGTVMNTEAFF. The DNA of the CDR3 is TGCGCCAGCAGCTTGGGGACAGTCATGAACACTGAAGCTTTCTTT.

The chain employs TRBV25-1 and TRBJ2-1, with 9 bases that match TRBD2. Germline CDR1 reads MGHDK; CDR2 reads SYGVNS. V lost 3 bases and J lost 2; bases outside the gene matches: 5. The CDR3 has 16 amino acids. The CDR3 DNA reads TGTGCCAGCAGTGACCCCCGACTAGCGGCCTACAATGAGCAGTTCTTC. Residues: CASSDPRLAAYNEQFF.